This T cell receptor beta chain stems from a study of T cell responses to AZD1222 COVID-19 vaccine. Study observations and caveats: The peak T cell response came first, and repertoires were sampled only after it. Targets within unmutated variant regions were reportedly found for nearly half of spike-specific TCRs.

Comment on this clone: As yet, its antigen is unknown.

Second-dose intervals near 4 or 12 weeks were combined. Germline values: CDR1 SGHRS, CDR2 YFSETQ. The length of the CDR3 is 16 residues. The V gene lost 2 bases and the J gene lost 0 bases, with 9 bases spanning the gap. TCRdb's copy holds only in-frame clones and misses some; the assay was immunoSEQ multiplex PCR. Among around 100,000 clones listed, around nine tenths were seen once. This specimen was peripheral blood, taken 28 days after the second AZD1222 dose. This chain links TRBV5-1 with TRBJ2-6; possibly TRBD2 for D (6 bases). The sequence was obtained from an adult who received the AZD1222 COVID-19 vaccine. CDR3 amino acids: CASSFAGSSGANVLTF. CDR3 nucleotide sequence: TGCGCCAGCAGCTTCGCGGGGTCCTCTGGGGCCAACGTCCTGACTTTC.